This T cell receptor beta chain stems from a study of shared clonotypes between healthy human individuals. Study details: Contributing individuals were a couple of females and a few males aged 18 to 49.

CDR3 length: 13 amino acids. Germline CDR1 is MNHEY and CDR2 is SVGAGI. Trimming removed 6 bases from V and 7 bases from J; junction bases left unmatched: 6. Researchers partitioned CD4+ cells into CD45RA+ naive and CD45RA-negative memory subsets. This clone was detected once. The antigen is unknown. Study results and caveats: Shared clonotypes: about 5% naive CD4, roughly 3.5% naive CD8, about 2.5% memory CD4, 0.35% to 0.5% memory CD8. Larger estimated richness was generally seen in naive subsets than in memory subsets.

Produced via immunoSEQ multiplex PCR; TCRdb's table is partial and in-frame only. The top ten hold 0.1% to 0.15% of the sample, which has millions of clones, around 95% seen once. Sequenced material: naive CD4+ T cells sorted from blood. The subset denotes: CD45RA+ positively selected. The chain links TRBV6-5 to TRBJ2-7, with TRBD1 matching over 10 bases. This sequence originates from a man aged 18 to 29 in good health. CDR3 region: CASRLTGGSEQYF. The CDR3 region has the DNA TGTGCCAGCAGGCTGACAGGGGGCAGTGAGCAGTACTTC.